Here is one T cell receptor beta chain with its context. Antigen unknown. Libraries were prepared by immunoSEQ multiplex PCR; TCRdb keeps only in-frame clonotypes and omits some of them. The profile shows approximately 2.1 million clones, 85% to 95% of them singletons. The entry originates in a study of shared clonotypes between healthy human individuals. Whole-study context: CD4 naive and memory got three plates each, CD8 naive two, CD8 memory one. The study's findings and limits: Some clonotypes were shared by all four sorted-subset donors, while others were not shared. The non-shared ones had lower generation probabilities than the shared ones.

Those who donated were healthy HIV-negative adults, with no recent acute infections or vaccinations reported. There are 15 residues in the CDR3. V was clipped by 3 bases and J by 3 bases, with 14 bases between them. Germline lookup yields CDR1 ENHRY and CDR2 SYGVKD. What was sequenced was naive CD4+ T cells from PBMCs. Subset here: CD45RA+ positively selected. This receptor was identified in a man aged 18 to 29 in good health. Some clones in this sample may be carry-over from other donors' samples. The chain couples TRBV10-3 to TRBJ2-5, with D maybe TRBD2 (6 bases). CDR3 region: CAISDMGLRKETQYF. The DNA of the CDR3 is TGTGCCATCAGTGACATGGGACTTAGGAAAGAGACCCAGTACTTC.